This TCR beta chain was recovered during a study of cytomegalovirus exposure and HLA in healthy donors. Study as a whole: The 100 to 150 validation repertoires, a later analysis reported, used the same platform as the approximately 670 repertoires from the first cohort.

As to this clone: Its specificity is unknown. Sequence at one end of the junction differs from germline and may be a read error.

Separate from the 666-subject first cohort was the approximately 120-subject validation cohort, to which the donors belonged. Only in-frame clones appear in the TCRdb table, and some are missing; sequencing was by immunoSEQ multiplex PCR. The data show fewer than 100,000 clones, more than 75% seen once. Germline V gene data show CDR1 as SQVTM and CDR2 as ANQGSEA. The CDR3 sequence is 13 residues long. General study points: Some TCR beta chains (about 170 of them) were listed as cytomegalovirus-associated. In vitro, a few CMV-associated chains proved specific for CMV antigens.

The source is a man aged 30 to 39 in good health and CMV-seronegative. The V gene is TRBV29-1, the J gene TRBJ1-1; 9 bases are a match to TRBD1. Sequencing was done on a sample of PBMCs. The CDR3 loop is CSVQDRGVAEAFF. In DNA form, the CDR3 reads TGCAGCGTTCAAGACAGGGGGGTCGCTGAAGCTTTCTTT.